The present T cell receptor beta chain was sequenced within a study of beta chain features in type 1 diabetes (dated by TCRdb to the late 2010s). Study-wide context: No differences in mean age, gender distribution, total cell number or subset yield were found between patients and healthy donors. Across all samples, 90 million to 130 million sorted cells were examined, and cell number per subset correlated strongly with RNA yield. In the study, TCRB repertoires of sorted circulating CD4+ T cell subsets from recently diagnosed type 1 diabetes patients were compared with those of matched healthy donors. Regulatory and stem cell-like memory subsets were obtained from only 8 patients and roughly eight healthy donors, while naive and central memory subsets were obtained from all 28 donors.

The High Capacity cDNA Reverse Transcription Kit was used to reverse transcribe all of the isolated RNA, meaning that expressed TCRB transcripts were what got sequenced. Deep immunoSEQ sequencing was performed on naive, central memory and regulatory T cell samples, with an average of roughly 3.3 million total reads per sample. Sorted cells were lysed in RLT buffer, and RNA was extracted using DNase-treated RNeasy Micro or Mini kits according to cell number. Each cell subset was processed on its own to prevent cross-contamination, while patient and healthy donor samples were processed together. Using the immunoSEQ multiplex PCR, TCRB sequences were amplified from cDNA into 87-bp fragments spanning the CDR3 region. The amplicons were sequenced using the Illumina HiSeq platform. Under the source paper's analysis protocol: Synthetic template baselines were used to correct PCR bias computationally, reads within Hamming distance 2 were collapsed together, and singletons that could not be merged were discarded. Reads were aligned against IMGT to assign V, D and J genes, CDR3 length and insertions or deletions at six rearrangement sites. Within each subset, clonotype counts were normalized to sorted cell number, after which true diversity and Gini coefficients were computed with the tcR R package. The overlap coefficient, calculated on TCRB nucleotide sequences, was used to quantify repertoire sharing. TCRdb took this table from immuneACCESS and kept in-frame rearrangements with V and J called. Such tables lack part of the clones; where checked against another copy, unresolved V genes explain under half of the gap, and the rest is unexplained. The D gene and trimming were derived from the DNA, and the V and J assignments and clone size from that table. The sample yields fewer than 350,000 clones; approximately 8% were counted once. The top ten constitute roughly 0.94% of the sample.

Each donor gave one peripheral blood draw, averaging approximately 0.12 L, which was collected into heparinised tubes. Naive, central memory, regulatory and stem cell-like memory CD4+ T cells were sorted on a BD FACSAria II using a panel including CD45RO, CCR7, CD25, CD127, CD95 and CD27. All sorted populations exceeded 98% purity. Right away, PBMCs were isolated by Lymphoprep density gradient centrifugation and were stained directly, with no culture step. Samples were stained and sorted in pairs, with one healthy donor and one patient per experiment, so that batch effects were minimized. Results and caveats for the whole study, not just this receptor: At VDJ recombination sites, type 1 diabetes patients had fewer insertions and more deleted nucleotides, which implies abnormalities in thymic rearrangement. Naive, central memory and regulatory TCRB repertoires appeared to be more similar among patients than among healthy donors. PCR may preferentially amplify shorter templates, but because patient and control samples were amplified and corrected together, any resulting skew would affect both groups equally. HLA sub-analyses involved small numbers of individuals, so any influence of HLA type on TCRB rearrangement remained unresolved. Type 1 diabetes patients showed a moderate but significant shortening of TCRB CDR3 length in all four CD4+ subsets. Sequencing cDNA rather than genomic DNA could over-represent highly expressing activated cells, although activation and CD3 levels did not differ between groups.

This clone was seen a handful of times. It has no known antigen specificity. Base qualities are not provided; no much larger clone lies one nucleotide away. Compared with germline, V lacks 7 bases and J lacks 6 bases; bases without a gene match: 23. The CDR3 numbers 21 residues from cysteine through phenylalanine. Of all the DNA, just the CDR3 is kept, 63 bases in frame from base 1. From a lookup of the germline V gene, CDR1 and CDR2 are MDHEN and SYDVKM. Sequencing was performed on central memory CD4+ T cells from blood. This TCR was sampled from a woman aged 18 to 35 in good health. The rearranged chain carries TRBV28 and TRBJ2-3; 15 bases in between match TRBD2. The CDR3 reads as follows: CASNLRPGTSGGPRSGDTQYF. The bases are TGTGCCAGCAACCTCCGTCCCGGGACTAGCGGGGGGCCCAGATCTGGGGATACGCAGTATTTT.